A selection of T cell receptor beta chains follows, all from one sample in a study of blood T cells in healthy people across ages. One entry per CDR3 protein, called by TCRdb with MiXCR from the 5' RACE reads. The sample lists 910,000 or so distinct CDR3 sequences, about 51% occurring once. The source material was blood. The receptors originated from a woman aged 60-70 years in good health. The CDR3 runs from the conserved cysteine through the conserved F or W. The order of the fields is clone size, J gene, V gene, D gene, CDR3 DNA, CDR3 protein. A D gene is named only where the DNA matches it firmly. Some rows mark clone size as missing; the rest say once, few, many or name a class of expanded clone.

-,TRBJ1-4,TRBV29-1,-,TGCAGCGCCTGGGCAGAAGGAGAAAAACTGTTTTTT,CSAWAEGEKLFF
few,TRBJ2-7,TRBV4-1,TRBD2,TGCGCCAGCAGCCAATCGGGACTAGCGGGAGGCCAGGTCAACTACGAGCAGTACTTC,CASSQSGLAGGQVNYEQYF
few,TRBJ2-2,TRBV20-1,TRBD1,TGCAGTGCTAGGGACAGGGCGGCCGGGGAGCTGTTTTTT,CSARDRAAGELFF
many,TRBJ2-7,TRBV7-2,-,TGTGCCAGCAGCTTAGGTGTCGGGAACCCCTCCTACGAGCAGTACTTC,CASSLGVGNPSYEQYF
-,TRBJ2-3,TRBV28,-,TGTGCCAGCAGTTTATGGGGGGTGAAGACGCAGTATTTT,CASSLWGVKTQYF
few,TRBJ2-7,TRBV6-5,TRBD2,TGTGCCAGCAGTTTAAGCGGGGGCGCTTCCTACGAGCAGTACTTC,CASSLSGGASYEQYF
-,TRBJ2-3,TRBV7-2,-,TGTGCCAGCAGCTTAGCGAGCATGGATACGCAGTATTTT,CASSLASMDTQYF
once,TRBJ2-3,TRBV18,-,TGTGCCAGCTCACCAATACCTACCTCTAGCACAGATACGCAGTATTTT,CASSPIPTSSTDTQYF
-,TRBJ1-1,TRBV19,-,TGTGTCAGTAGTATGAGGGGCGGGGGCGCTATGAACACTGAAGCTTTCTTT,CVSSMRGGGAMNTEAFF
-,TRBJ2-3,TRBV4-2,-,TGTGCCAGCAGCCAAGATGGGAACACGGATACGCAGTATTTT,CASSQDGNTDTQYF
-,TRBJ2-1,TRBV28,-,TGTGCCAGCTCGGAGGGCCCCGATGAGCAGTTCTTC,CASSEGPDEQFF
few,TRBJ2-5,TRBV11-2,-,TGTGCCAGCAGCTTAGTTCTCGGGGTTTTCCCAGAGACCCAGTACTTC,CASSLVLGVFPETQYF
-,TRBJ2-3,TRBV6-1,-,TGTGCCAGCAATTGGCGGGGAAGCACAGATACGCAGTATTTT,CASNWRGSTDTQYF
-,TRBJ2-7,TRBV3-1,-,TGTGCCAGCAGCCAAACCCTTTCGAGATCGTACGAGCAGTACTTC,CASSQTLSRSYEQYF
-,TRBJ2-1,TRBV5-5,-,TGTGCCAGCAGCCAGGGACAGCGGGAGACTAGGGGGATGTTCTTC,CASSQGQRETRGMFF
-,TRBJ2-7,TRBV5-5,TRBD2,TGTGCCAGCAGCGCGGGACTAGCGGACCTAAGGGAGCAGTACTTC,CASSAGLADLREQYF
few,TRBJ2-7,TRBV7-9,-,TGTGCCAGCAGCCCCACAGCACCCTACGAGCAGTACTTC,CASSPTAPYEQYF
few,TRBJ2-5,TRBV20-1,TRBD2,TGCAGTCCCATGGGACTAGCGTTCAAGACCCAGTACTTC,CSPMGLAFKTQYF
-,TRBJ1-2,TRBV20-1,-,TGCAGTGCTCAGCCTAGACAAATCTATGGCTACACCTTC,CSAQPRQIYGYTF
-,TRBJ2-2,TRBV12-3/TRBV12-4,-,TGTGCCAGCGCCCGGACAGCCAACACCGGGGAGCTGTTTTTT,CASARTANTGELFF
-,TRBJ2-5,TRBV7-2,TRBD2,TGTGCCAGCAGCTTAGAACCCGGGACTAGCGGGAGGGCTCCCCAGGAGACCCAGTACTTC,CASSLEPGTSGRAPQETQYF
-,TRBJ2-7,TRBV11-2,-,TGTGCCAGCAGCGACTCTTATGGGAGCTACGAGCAGTACTTC,CASSDSYGSYEQYF
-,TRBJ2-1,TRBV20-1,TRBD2,TGCAGTGCTAGAGATCCCACTAGCGGGAGGGGGAGTGAGCAGTTCTTC,CSARDPTSGRGSEQFF
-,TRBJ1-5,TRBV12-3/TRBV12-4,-,TGCGCCAGCAGTTTAGGTGGGGGTTTCAATCAGCCCCAGCATTTT,CASSLGGGFNQPQHF
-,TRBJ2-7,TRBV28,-,TGTGCCAGCAGTTTACGTGCAGGAAGCGAGCAGTACTTC,CASSLRAGSEQYF
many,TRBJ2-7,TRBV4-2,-,TGTGCCAGCAGCCAAGAAAACGGCAGGAGCTCCTACGAGCAGTACTTC,CASSQENGRSSYEQYF
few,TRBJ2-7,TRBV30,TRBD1,TGTGCCTGGGACAAACGTGAGGACAGGGGCTACGAGCAGTACTTC,CAWDKREDRGYEQYF
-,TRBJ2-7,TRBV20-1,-,TGCAGTGCTAGAGCCGTCTACGAGCAGTACTTC,CSARAVYEQYF
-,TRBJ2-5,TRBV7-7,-,TGTGCCAGCAGCTTACATTCCGAGGAGACCCAGTACTTC,CASSLHSEETQYF
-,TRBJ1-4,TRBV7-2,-,TGTGCCAGCAGCTATAGAGTCGGGGCGCAAACTAATGAAAAACTGTTTTTT,CASSYRVGAQTNEKLFF
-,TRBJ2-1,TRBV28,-,TGTGCCAGCAGGGTCCCCGGGGATGAGCAGTTCTTC,CASRVPGDEQFF
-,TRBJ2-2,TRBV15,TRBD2,TGTGCCACCGCGAAACTAGCGGAGAACACCGGGGAGCTGTTTTTT,CATAKLAENTGELFF
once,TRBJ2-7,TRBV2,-,TGTGCCAGCAGTCGTCTCAGACAGTACGAGCAGTACTTC,CASSRLRQYEQYF